The text below deals with one TCR beta chain. The data are from a study of blood T cell repertoires in COVID-19. Study-wide context: The United States, Italy and Spain supplied acute and convalescent COVID-19 samples.

The repertoire was sequenced with immunoSEQ multiplex PCR; TCRdb's copy has only in-frame clones and lacks some. The sample holds approximately 240,000 clones, 75% to 95% seen once. The receptor's source is a woman aged 18-29 years who had recovered from COVID-19. Specimen: PBMCs or T cells enriched from blood (not recorded which).

CDR3 sequence (DNA): TGTGCCAGCAGCCGGGGACAGGGCCCGACCTTC. Translated, it gives CASSRGQGPTF. The chain employs TRBV12-3 or TRBV12-4 and TRBJ1-2, with 9 bases lining up with TRBD1. V was clipped by 6 bases and J by 14 bases; unmatched bases: 7. The CDR3 contains 11 residues.